What follows are 2 T cell receptor beta chains derived from one specimen sequenced in a study of T cell repertoires in cytomegalovirus infection. TCRdb fed the reads into MiXCR, producing one record per CDR3 protein. This table has more than 400,000 distinct CDR3 sequences, around a quarter appearing once. Sequencing used PBMCs. Receptors originate from a human donor in good health (CMV status not recorded). Some clones in this sample may be carry-over from other donors' samples.

Note on this clonotype: The germline gene is not matched at one end of the junction; a read error may be the cause. The V call is TRBV20-1, the J call TRBJ1-1; D unclear. The CDR3 runs 12 residues. The germline gives CDR1 DFQATT, CDR2 SNEGSKA (reference sequence). CDR3 bases: TGTTTTGTCTGGCAGCCGAACACTGAAGCTTTCTTT. Protein: CFVWQPNTEAFF.

Only a few counts were recorded for this clonotype. The V gene is TRBV5-6, the J gene TRBJ1-1; tentative D call: TRBD1 (5 bases). Looked up from germline, CDR1 is SGHDT and CDR2 is YYEEEE. The CDR3 runs to 15 residues. Trimming stripped 5 bases from V and 1 base from J, with 15 bases between. CDR3 amino acids: CASSYLAGGNTEAFF. CDR3 DNA sequence: TGTGCCAGCAGTTATCTGGCGGGGGGGAACACTGAAGCTTTCTTT. The full variable domain, rest sourced from reference TRBV5-6 and TRBJ1-1, is DAGVTQSPTHLIKTRGQQVTLRCSPKSGHDTVSWYQQALGQGPQFIFQYYEEEERQRGNFPDRFSGHQFPNYSSELNVNALLLGDSALYLCASSYLAGGNTEAFFGQGTRLTVV.